The T cell receptor beta chain under discussion was sequenced for a study of T-cell reconstitution after alpha-beta-depleted transplantation in children. Study-wide results and limits: Hyperexpanded clones declined; after one year, newly produced T cells mostly supplied diversity. Surviving recipient cells, namely T cells and thymic progenitors, were the source of high day-60 TCRbeta diversity in some patients. In patients about two months after transplant, alpha-beta T cells reportedly arose from several hundred expanded graft clones.

The TCRbeta library was prepared with unique molecular identifiers. TCRdb re-called the PCR reads through MiXCR, storing one row per CDR3 protein. The sample gives 100,000 or so distinct CDR3 sequences, around 15% of which show up once; around a fifth is in the top ten. Germline-derived CDR1 and CDR2 are ENHRY and SYGVKD. This CDR3 comprises 14 residues. Losses at the gene ends were 3 bases for V and 6 bases for J; bases not matched to a gene: 5. Remarks on this clonotype: Its specificity is unknown.

The J gene is TRBJ2-1, the V gene TRBV10-3, with 7 positions matching TRBD2. Sequencing used PBMCs, mostly from graft donor cells, obtained 180 days after TCRalphabeta/CD19-depleted stem cell transplant. The receptor was derived from a male patient aged 2 to 10 who had a stem cell transplant for acute lymphoblastic leukemia, so the T cells may come from the graft donor. The CDR3 region is CAISDPGGSNEQFF. CDR3 in DNA: TGTGCCATCAGTGATCCGGGGGGAAGCAATGAGCAGTTCTTC.